This T cell receptor beta chain was obtained from a study of blood T cell repertoires in COVID-19. Across the study: PBMCs, B-cell-depleted T cells, or T cells were the source of the cDNA or gDNA that made up the material.

This clone was seen a handful of times. Measured with immunoSEQ multiplex PCR; TCRdb has only the in-frame clones, and not every one. The sample contains just over 300,000 clones, over 85% of which appear only once. This CDR3 has 17 amino acids. Germline assignment: CDR1 LNHDA and CDR2 SQIVND (reference sequence). Losses at the gene ends were 8 bases for V and 4 bases for J; bases not matched to a gene: 14. This sequence was found in a woman in her 30s with COVID-19, enrolled during active disease. V gene TRBV19 combines with J gene TRBJ2-1; 10 nucleotides align to TRBD2. The material sequenced was peripheral blood. CDR3 amino acids: CASSPEGAGGPYNEQFF. CDR3 in DNA: TGTGCCAGTTCTCCCGAGGGAGCGGGGGGGCCGTACAATGAGCAGTTCTTC. Looking up the rest from reference TRBV19 and TRBJ2-1 gives the full variable domain: DGGITQSPKYLFRKEGQNVTLSCEQNLNHDAMYWYRQDPGQGLRLIYYSQIVNDFQKGDIAEGYSVSREKKESFPLTVTSAQKNPTAFYLCASSPEGAGGPYNEQFFGPGTRLTVL.